This TCR beta chain was recovered during a study of OX40 agonist ivuxolimab in advanced cancers. Study summary: Every 2 weeks, ivuxolimab was infused into the patients intravenously at between 0.01 and 10 mg/kg. Findings and limits, study-wide: The authors did not determine the antigen specificity of the expanded peripheral T cells.

The germline V gene has CDR1 SGHNT and CDR2 YYREEE (reference sequence). Trimming at V came to 2 bases and at J to 0 bases, leaving 8 bases not matched to a gene. The CDR3 consists of 16 residues. Concerning this clone itself: Its antigen is currently unknown.

Autoimmune disease history or systemic immunosuppression meant exclusion. Profiling relied on immunoSEQ multiplex PCR, and the TCRdb table lists in-frame clones only, not all of them. There are approximately 40,000 clones in the sample; about 91% occur only once, and around a quarter lies in the top ten. The V and J genes are TRBV5-4 and TRBJ2-7; 7 bases match TRBD2. The input for sequencing was CD4+ or CD8+ T cells sorted from blood, taken in a trial of the OX40 agonist ivuxolimab. This clonotype originated in an adult with an advanced solid tumor such as melanoma, head and neck, liver or kidney cancer. This chain's CDR3 is CASSFGGSGASYEQYF. Here the CDR3 DNA reads TGTGCCAGCAGCTTCGGGGGGAGCGGGGCCTCCTACGAGCAGTACTTC.